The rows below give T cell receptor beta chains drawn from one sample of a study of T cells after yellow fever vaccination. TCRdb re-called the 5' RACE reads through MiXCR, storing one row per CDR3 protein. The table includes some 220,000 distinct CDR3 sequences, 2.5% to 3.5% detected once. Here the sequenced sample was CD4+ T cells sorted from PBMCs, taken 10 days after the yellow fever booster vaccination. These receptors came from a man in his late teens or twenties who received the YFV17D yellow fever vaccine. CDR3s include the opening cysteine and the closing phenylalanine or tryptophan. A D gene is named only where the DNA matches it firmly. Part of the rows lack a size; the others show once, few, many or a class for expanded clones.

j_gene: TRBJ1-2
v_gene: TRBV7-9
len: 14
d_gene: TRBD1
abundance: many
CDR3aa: CASSPQGDNYGYTF
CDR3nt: TGTGCCAGCAGCCCCCAGGGGGATAACTATGGCTACACCTTC

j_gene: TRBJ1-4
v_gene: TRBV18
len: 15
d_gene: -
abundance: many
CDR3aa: CASSLEDARNEKLFF
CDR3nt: TGTGCCAGCTCATTGGAGGACGCTAGGAATGAAAAACTGTTTTTT

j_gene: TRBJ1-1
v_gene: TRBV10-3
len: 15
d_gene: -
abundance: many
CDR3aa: CAIRPGAGRPPIAFF
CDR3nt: TGTGCCATCAGACCGGGTGCCGGACGGCCGCCTATAGCTTTCTTT

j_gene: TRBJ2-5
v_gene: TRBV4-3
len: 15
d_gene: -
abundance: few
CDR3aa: CASSWSMGLRETQYF
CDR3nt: TGCGCCAGCAGCTGGTCAATGGGATTAAGGGAGACCCAGTACTTC

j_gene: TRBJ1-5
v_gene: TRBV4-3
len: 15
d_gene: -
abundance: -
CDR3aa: CASSQVEGSNQPQHF
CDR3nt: TGCGCCAGCAGCCAAGTTGAAGGGTCGAATCAGCCCCAGCATTTT

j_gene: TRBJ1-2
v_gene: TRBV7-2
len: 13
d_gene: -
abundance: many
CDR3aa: CASSVPRNYGYTF
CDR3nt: TGTGCCAGCAGCGTCCCCCGGAACTATGGCTACACCTTC

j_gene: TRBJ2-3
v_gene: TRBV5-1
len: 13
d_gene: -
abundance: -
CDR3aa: CASKDGYTDTQYF
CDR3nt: TGCGCCAGCAAGGACGGGTACACAGATACGCAGTATTTT

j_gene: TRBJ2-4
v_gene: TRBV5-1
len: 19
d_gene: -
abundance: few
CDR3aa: CASSLSGILLPLAKNIQYF
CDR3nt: TGCGCCAGCAGCTTGTCAGGAATACTATTACCCCTAGCCAAAAACATTCAGTACTTC

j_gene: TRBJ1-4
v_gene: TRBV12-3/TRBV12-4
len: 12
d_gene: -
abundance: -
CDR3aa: CASSFSGAKLFF
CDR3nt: TGTGCCAGCAGTTTTTCAGGGGCCAAACTGTTTTTT

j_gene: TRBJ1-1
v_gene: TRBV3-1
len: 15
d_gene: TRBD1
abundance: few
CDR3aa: CASSPRTGLYTEAFF
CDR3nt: TGTGCCAGCAGCCCCAGGACAGGGCTTTACACTGAAGCTTTCTTT

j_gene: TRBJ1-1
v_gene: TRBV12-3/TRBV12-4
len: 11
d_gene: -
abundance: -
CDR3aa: CASGKQGIAFF
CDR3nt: TGTGCCAGCGGGAAACAGGGCATCGCTTTCTTT

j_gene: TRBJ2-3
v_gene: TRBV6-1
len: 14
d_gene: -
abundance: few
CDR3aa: CASRDSWGTDTQYF
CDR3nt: TGTGCCAGCAGAGACAGCTGGGGCACAGATACGCAGTATTTT

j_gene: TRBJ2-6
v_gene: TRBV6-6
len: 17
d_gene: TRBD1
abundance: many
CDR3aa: CASSGPMTGPGANVLTF
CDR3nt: TGTGCCAGCAGTGGGCCTATGACAGGGCCCGGGGCCAACGTCCTGACTTTC

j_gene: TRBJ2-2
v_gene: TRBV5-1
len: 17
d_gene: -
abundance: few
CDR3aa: CASRRRLEDGDTGELFF
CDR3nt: TGCGCCAGCAGACGTCGACTAGAAGACGGAGACACCGGGGAGCTGTTTTTT

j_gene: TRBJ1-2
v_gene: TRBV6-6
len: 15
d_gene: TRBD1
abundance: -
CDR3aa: CASSTGQERTDGYTF
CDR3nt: TGTGCCAGCAGTACCGGACAGGAGCGGACGGATGGCTACACCTTC

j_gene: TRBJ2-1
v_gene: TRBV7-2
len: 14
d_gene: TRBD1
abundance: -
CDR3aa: CASSFWTGNNEQFF
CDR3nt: TGTGCCAGCAGCTTTTGGACAGGGAACAATGAGCAGTTCTTC

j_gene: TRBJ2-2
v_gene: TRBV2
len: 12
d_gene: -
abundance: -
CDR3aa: CASSMGARELFF
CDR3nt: TGTGCCAGCAGTATGGGGGCCCGGGAGCTGTTTTTT

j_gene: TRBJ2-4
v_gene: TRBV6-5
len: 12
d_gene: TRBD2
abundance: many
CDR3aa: CASSGLDNIQYF
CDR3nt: TGTGCCAGCAGTGGACTAGATAACATTCAGTACTTC

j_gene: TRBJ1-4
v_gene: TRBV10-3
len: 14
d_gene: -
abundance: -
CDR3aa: CAISDWAANEKLFF
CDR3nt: TGTGCCATCAGTGATTGGGCAGCTAATGAAAAACTGTTTTTT

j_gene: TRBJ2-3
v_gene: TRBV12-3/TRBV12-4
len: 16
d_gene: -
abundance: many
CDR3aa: CASSTPWGRGTDTQYF
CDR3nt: TGTGCCAGCAGTACCCCCTGGGGGCGGGGCACAGATACGCAGTATTTT

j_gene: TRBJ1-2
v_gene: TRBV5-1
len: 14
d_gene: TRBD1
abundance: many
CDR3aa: CASSLMSGGDGYTF
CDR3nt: TGCGCCAGCAGCTTGATGTCAGGGGGCGATGGCTACACCTTC

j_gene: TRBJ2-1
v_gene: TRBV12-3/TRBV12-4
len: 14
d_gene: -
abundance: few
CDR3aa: CASSLSLDYNEQFF
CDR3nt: TGTGCCAGCAGTTTATCACTAGATTACAATGAGCAGTTCTTC

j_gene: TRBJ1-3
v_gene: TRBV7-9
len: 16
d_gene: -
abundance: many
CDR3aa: CASSRWDNERRDTIYF
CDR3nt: TGTGCCAGCAGCCGGTGGGACAATGAGAGGAGGGACACCATATATTTT

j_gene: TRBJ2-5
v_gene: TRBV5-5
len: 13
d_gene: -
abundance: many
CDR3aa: CASSLGREETQYF
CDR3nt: TGTGCCAGCAGCTTGGGCAGAGAAGAGACCCAGTACTTC

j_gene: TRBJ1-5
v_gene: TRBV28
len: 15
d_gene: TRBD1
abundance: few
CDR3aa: CASSSLQGAYQPQHF
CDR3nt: TGTGCCAGCAGTTCCTTACAGGGGGCGTATCAGCCCCAGCATTTT

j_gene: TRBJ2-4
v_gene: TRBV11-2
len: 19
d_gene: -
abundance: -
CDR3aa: CASSLEGVKETLAKNIQYF
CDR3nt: TGTGCCAGCAGCTTAGAGGGGGTGAAGGAAACACTAGCCAAAAACATTCAGTACTTC

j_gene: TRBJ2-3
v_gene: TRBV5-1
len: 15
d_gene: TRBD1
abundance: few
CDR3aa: CATSNAGTGGDTQYF
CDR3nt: TGCGCCACTTCCAACGCCGGGACAGGGGGAGATACGCAGTATTTT

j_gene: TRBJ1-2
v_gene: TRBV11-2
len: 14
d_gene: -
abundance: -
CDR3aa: CASSRGESAVSYTF
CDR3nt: TGTGCCAGCAGCCGGGGGGAGTCTGCCGTGAGCTACACCTTC

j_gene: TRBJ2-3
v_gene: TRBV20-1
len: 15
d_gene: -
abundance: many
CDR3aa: CSARAPFGATDTQYF
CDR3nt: TGCAGTGCTAGAGCCCCTTTTGGTGCCACAGATACGCAGTATTTT

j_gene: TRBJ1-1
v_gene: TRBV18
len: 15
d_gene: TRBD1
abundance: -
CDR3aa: CASSDRPTGATEAFF
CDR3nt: TGTGCCAGCTCAGACCGACCTACAGGGGCCACTGAAGCTTTCTTT

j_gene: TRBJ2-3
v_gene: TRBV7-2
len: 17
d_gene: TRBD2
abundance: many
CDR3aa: CASSLVGGGFSTDTQYF
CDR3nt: TGTGCCAGCAGCTTAGTTGGCGGGGGGTTTAGCACAGATACGCAGTATTTT

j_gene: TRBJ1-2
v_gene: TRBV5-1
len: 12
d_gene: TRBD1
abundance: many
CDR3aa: CASSRDRDGYTF
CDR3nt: TGCGCCAGCAGCCGAGACAGGGACGGCTACACCTTC

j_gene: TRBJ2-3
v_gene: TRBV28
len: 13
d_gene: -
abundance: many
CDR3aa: CASSLTSTDTQYF
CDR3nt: TGTGCCAGCAGTTTGACTAGCACAGATACGCAGTATTTT

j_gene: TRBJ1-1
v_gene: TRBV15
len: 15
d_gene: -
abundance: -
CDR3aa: CATSRNLGGRTEAFF
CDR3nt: TGTGCCACCAGCAGAAATTTGGGGGGCCGTACTGAAGCTTTCTTT

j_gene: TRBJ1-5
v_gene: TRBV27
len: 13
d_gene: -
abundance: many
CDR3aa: CASSRLQWEPQHF
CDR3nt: TGTGCCAGCAGTCGACTCCAGTGGGAGCCCCAGCATTTT

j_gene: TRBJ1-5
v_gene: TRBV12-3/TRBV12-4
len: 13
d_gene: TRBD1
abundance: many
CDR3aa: CASGGQGDQPQHF
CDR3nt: TGTGCCAGCGGGGGACAGGGGGATCAGCCCCAGCATTTT

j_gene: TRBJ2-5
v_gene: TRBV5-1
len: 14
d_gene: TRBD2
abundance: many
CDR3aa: CASSLRGDQETQYF
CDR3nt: TGCGCCAGCAGCCTGCGGGGGGACCAAGAGACCCAGTACTTC

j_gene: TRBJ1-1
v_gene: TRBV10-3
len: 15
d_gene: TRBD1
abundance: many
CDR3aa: CAISGVRDSKSEAFF
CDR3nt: TGTGCCATCAGTGGAGTAAGGGACAGTAAATCTGAAGCTTTCTTT

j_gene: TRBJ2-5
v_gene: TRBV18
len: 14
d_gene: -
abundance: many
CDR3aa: CASSPSIRLETQYF
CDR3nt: TGTGCCAGCTCACCTTCCATCAGGTTGGAGACCCAGTACTTC

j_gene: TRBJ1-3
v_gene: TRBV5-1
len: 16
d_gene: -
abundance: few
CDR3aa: CASSLDLQVSGNTIYF
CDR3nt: TGCGCCAGCAGCTTGGATCTACAGGTCTCTGGAAACACCATATATTTT

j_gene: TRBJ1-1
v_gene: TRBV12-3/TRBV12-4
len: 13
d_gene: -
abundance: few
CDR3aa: CASSFIGAPEAFF
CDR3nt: TGTGCCAGCAGTTTTATCGGAGCACCTGAAGCTTTCTTT

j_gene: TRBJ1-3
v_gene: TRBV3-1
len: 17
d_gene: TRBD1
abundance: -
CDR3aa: CASSLGLRGHGGNTIYF
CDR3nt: TGTGCCAGCAGCCTTGGGCTCAGGGGGCATGGTGGAAACACCATATATTTT

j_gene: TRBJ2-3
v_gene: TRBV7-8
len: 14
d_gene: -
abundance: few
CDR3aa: CASSQSTRTDTQYF
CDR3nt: TGTGCCAGCAGCCAGTCTACCCGCACAGATACGCAGTATTTT

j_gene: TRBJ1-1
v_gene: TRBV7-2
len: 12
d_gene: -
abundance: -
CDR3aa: CASSLISDEAFF
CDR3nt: TGTGCCAGCAGCTTAATCAGTGATGAAGCTTTCTTT

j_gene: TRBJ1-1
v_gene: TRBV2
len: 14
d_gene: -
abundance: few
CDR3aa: CASSWTGGNTEAFF
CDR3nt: TGTGCCAGCAGTTGGACGGGTGGGAACACTGAAGCTTTCTTT

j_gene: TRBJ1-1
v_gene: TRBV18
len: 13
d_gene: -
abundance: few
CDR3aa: CASSPGTRDEAFF
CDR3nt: TGTGCCAGCTCGCCGGGAACAAGAGATGAAGCTTTCTTT

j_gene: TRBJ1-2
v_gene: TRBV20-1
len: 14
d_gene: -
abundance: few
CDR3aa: CSAIPGGPHYGYTF
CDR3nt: TGCAGTGCCATCCCGGGAGGCCCCCATTATGGCTACACCTTC

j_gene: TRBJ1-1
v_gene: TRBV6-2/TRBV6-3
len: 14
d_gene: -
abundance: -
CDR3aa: CASRRGLVNTEAFF
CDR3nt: TGTGCCAGCAGGCGGGGGCTGGTGAACACTGAAGCTTTCTTT

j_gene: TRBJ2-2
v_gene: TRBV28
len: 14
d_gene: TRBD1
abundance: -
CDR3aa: CASSRGSNTGELFF
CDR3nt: TGTGCCAGCAGCAGGGGGTCCAACACCGGGGAGCTGTTTTTT

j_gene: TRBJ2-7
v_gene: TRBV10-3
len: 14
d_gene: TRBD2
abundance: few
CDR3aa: CAVGTSGYTYEQYF
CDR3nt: TGTGCCGTGGGGACTAGCGGTTATACCTACGAGCAGTACTTC

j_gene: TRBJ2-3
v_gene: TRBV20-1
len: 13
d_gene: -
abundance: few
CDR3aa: CSAKKDGTDTQYF
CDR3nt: TGCAGTGCTAAAAAGGACGGGACAGATACGCAGTATTTT

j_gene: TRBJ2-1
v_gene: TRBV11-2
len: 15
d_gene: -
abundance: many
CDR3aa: CASSFRGDSYNEQFF
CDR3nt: TGTGCCAGCAGCTTTCGCGGGGACTCCTACAATGAGCAGTTCTTC

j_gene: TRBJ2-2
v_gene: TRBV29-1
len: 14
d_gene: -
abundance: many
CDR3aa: CSAGERTATGELFF
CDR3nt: TGCAGCGCTGGTGAAAGAACGGCTACCGGGGAGCTGTTTTTT

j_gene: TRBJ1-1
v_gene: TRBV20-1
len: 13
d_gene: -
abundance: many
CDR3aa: CSASPTGNTEAFF
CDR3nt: TGCAGTGCTAGCCCAACAGGGAACACTGAAGCTTTCTTT

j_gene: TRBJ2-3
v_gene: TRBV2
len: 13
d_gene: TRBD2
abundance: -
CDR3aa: CASSTTSEDTQYF
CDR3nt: TGTGCCAGCAGTACGACTAGCGAGGATACGCAGTATTTT

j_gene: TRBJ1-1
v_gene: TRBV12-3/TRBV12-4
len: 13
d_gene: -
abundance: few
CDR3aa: CASSLTGIGEAFF
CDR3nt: TGTGCCAGCAGTCTAACAGGGATCGGTGAAGCTTTCTTT

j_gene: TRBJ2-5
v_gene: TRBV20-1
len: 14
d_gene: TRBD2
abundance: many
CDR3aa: CSASAGGPRETQYF
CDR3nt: TGCAGTGCTAGTGCGGGGGGGCCTCGAGAGACCCAGTACTTC

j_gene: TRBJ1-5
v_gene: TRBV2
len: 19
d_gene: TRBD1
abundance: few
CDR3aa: CASSDRVGGYRGSNQPQHF
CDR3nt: TGTGCCAGCAGTGATCGAGTAGGGGGGTACAGGGGAAGCAATCAGCCCCAGCATTTT

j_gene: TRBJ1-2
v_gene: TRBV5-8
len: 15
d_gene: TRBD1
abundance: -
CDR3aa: CASTPDRAENYGYTF
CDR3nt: TGTGCCAGCACCCCGGACAGGGCGGAAAACTATGGCTACACCTTC